Here is one T cell receptor (beta chain) with its context. Its cognate antigen is unknown. The CDR3 totals 15 residues. The trim removed 5 bases at V and 8 bases at J, leaving 13 bases unmatched. Germline assignment: CDR1 SGHAT and CDR2 FQNNGV. These data originate in a study of T-cell reconstitution after alpha-beta-depleted transplantation in children. Study outcomes and limitations: Recipient T cells and thymic progenitors that survived gave rise to the high TCRbeta diversity observed at day 60 in some patients. Among T cells one year after transplant, newly produced cells accounted for most counts and diversity.

Library preparation (for TCRbeta) was performed with unique molecular identifiers. TCRdb reprocessed the PCR reads via MiXCR and lists one record per CDR3 protein. The table lists about 98,000 distinct CDR3 sequences, 20% to 30% of them singletons, with about 22% in the top ten. The genes are TRBV11-2 and TRBJ1-2; 8 positions agree with TRBD1. This material consisted of PBMCs, taken before TCRalphabeta/CD19-depleted stem cell transplant. The TCR originated in a boy aged 2-15 years with acute lymphoblastic leukemia, due to receive a stem cell transplant. The CDR3 DNA sequence: TGTGCCAGCAGCCCATCCCTAACAGGGGGAGACGGCTACACCTTC. Its translation is CASSPSLTGGDGYTF.